This is a list of T cell receptor beta chains from one sample in a study of T cell responses to AZD1222 COVID-19 vaccine. Repertoires were generated with immunoSEQ multiplex PCR, while TCRdb's copy carries only in-frame clones and drops some. Of about 130,000 clones detected, roughly 90% appear once; the ten largest clones hold approximately 3%. Specimen: peripheral blood, collected on day 0 of AZD1222 vaccination. These receptors were collected from an adult in good health. CDR3s include the opening cysteine and the closing phenylalanine or tryptophan. The order of the fields is J gene, V gene, D gene, clone size, CDR3 protein, CDR3 DNA. D genes are given only for firm matches. Where a row states a size, it is once, few, many or the class of an expanded clone; other rows omit it.

TRBJ1-2 | TRBV29-1 | . | . | CSVLDTVKGYGYTF | TGCAGCGTTTTGGACACCGTGAAAGGCTATGGCTACACCTTC
TRBJ2-1 | TRBV6-4 | . | few | CASSDTGYNEQFF | TGTGCCAGCAGTGACACGGGCTACAATGAGCAGTTCTTC
TRBJ1-1 | TRBV14 | TRBD1 | . | CASSHWDSLNTEAFF | TGTGCCAGCAGCCACTGGGACAGCCTGAACACTGAAGCTTTCTTT
TRBJ2-2 | TRBV3-1/TRBV3-2 | TRBD2 | . | CASSRVGLGSTGELFF | TGTGCCAGCAGCCGGGTGGGACTAGGTAGCACCGGGGAGCTGTTTTTT
TRBJ2-7 | TRBV4-3 | . | . | CASSQGLDLGTYEQYF | TGCGCCAGCAGCCAAGGGTTAGATCTAGGCACCTACGAGCAGTACTTC
TRBJ1-2 | TRBV3-1/TRBV3-2 | . | . | CASSQEVGFRAWDYGYTF | TGTGCCAGCAGCCAAGAGGTCGGATTTCGGGCCTGGGACTATGGCTACACCTTC
TRBJ1-2 | TRBV10-3 | . | . | CAISESTANYGYTF | TGTGCCATCAGTGAGTCAACAGCGAACTATGGCTACACCTTC
TRBJ2-3 | TRBV5-4 | TRBD2 | . | CASSWTSGGSSTDTQYF | TGTGCCAGCAGCTGGACTAGCGGGGGATCTAGCACAGATACGCAGTATTTT
TRBJ2-2 | TRBV7-6 | TRBD1 | few | CASSLGQGARNTGELFF | TGTGCCAGCAGTCTAGGTCAGGGGGCCCGGAACACCGGGGAGCTGTTTTTT
TRBJ2-4 | TRBV5-8 | . | . | CASSLAIGAKNIQYF | TGTGCCAGCAGCTTGGCTATTGGAGCCAAAAACATTCAGTACTTC
TRBJ2-7 | TRBV5-1 | TRBD2 | . | CASSLLSGRTLYEQYF | TGCGCCAGCAGCTTGTTATCCGGGAGGACCCTCTACGAGCAGTACTTC
TRBJ2-2 | TRBV2 | . | . | CASSVAGELFF | TGTGCCAGCAGTGTGGCCGGGGAGCTGTTTTTT
TRBJ1-4 | TRBV7-8 | TRBD1 | . | CAGGSGGPGEKLFF | TGTGCCGGGGGCTCAGGGGGCCCGGGTGAAAAACTGTTTTTT
TRBJ2-2 | TRBV7-9 | TRBD2 | . | CASRQSLAGGSGELFF | TGTGCCAGCAGGCAAAGTCTAGCGGGAGGATCCGGGGAGCTGTTTTTT
TRBJ1-5 | TRBV5-1 | TRBD1 | . | CASSQGQGDQPQHF | TGCGCCAGCAGCCAGGGACAGGGGGATCAGCCCCAGCATTTT
TRBJ2-3 | TRBV5-8 | TRBD2 | . | CASSLGLAGRTDTQYF | TGTGCCAGCAGCTTAGGACTAGCGGGACGCACAGATACGCAGTATTTT
TRBJ2-6 | TRBV29-1 | TRBD2 | . | CSVERVLAGYSGANVLTF | TGCAGCGTTGAAAGGGTGCTAGCGGGTTACTCTGGGGCCAACGTCCTGACTTTC
TRBJ2-1 | TRBV2 | TRBD2 | once | CASSPGLAGVWTYNEQFF | TGTGCCAGCAGCCCGGGACTAGCGGGAGTATGGACCTACAATGAGCAGTTCTTC
TRBJ2-5 | TRBV7-2 | TRBD2 | . | CASSSPTSGRAPETQYF | TGTGCCAGCAGCTCCCCCACTAGCGGGAGGGCCCCAGAGACCCAGTACTTC
TRBJ2-7 | TRBV27 | TRBD2 | . | CASSFSGNSYEQYF | TGTGCCAGCAGTTTTAGCGGGAACTCCTACGAGCAGTACTTC
TRBJ1-2 | TRBV6-6 | . | . | CASWAGNGYTF | TGTGCCAGCTGGGCGGGGAATGGCTACACCTTC
TRBJ1-1 | TRBV12-3/TRBV12-4 | . | . | CASSFVPGGEAFF | TGTGCCAGCAGTTTCGTGCCAGGAGGGGAAGCTTTCTTT
TRBJ1-6 | TRBV5-4 | TRBD1 | . | CASSLESQGDSPLHF | TGTGCCAGCAGCTTGGAATCGCAGGGGGATTCACCCCTCCACTTT
TRBJ1-1 | TRBV5-1 | TRBD1 | . | CASSPTGTEAFF | TGCGCCAGCAGCCCGACAGGGACCGAAGCTTTCTTT
TRBJ2-7 | TRBV13 | TRBD2 | once | CASRLAGGAYEQYF | TGTGCCAGCAGACTAGCGGGAGGGGCCTACGAGCAGTACTTC
TRBJ1-1 | TRBV4-3 | . | . | CASSQEGTATEAFF | TGCGCCAGCAGCCAAGAGGGGACGGCCACTGAAGCTTTCTTT
TRBJ2-7 | TRBV29-1 | TRBD1 | . | CSVRTGDEQYF | TGCAGCGTTCGGACAGGGGACGAGCAGTACTTC
TRBJ2-3 | TRBV10-3 | . | . | CAISRDSTDTQYF | TGTGCCATCAGCCGGGACAGCACAGATACGCAGTATTTT
TRBJ1-2 | TRBV30 | TRBD1 | . | CAWSRESGTVNYGYTF | TGTGCCTGGAGTCGGGAATCCGGGACAGTTAACTATGGCTACACCTTC
TRBJ1-2 | TRBV19 | . | . | CASSIEGRMDGDYTF | TGTGCCAGTAGTATAGAGGGGCGTATGGATGGGGACTACACCTTC
TRBJ2-7 | TRBV2 | TRBD2 | . | CASSVETSGREQYF | TGTGCCAGCAGTGTCGAGACTAGCGGACGCGAGCAGTACTTC
TRBJ1-4 | TRBV6-1 | . | . | CASSEGGFAGEKLFF | TGTGCCAGCAGTGAAGGAGGGTTCGCGGGCGAAAAACTGTTTTTT
TRBJ1-1 | TRBV7-6 | . | . | CASRTYSNTEAFF | TGTGCCAGCAGGACATATTCGAACACTGAAGCTTTCTTT
TRBJ2-1 | TRBV5-4 | . | . | CASSWRRGSYNEQFF | TGTGCCAGCAGCTGGAGGCGAGGCTCCTACAATGAGCAGTTCTTC
TRBJ1-1 | TRBV29-1 | . | few | CSVDTVVYTEAFF | TGCAGCGTTGATACTGTAGTTTACACTGAAGCTTTCTTT
TRBJ1-2 | TRBV20-1 | . | . | CSASTGVGGYTF | TGCAGTGCTAGTACAGGTGTCGGTGGCTACACCTTC
TRBJ1-5 | TRBV10-3 | . | . | CAISAGQGYQPQHF | TGTGCCATCAGTGCGGGTCAGGGGTATCAGCCCCAGCATTTT
TRBJ1-5 | TRBV27 | . | . | CASTSLAGGSPQPQHF | TGTGCCAGCACCTCTTTGGCGGGGGGGTCGCCTCAGCCCCAGCATTTT
TRBJ1-1 | TRBV12-3/TRBV12-4 | . | . | CASSLSYRTEAFF | TGTGCCAGCAGTTTAAGCTATCGCACTGAAGCTTTCTTT
TRBJ1-6 | TRBV6-5 | . | . | CASGSGPIDSPLHF | TGTGCCAGCGGGTCGGGTCCGATTGATTCACCCCTCCACTTT
TRBJ2-1 | TRBV4-1 | . | . | CASSRLGLYNEQFF | TGCGCCAGCAGCCGCCTGGGACTTTACAATGAGCAGTTCTTC
TRBJ2-5 | TRBV27 | . | . | CASSLGVTETQYF | TGTGCCAGCAGTTTAGGAGTAACCGAGACCCAGTACTTC
TRBJ1-5 | TRBV27 | . | . | CASSGDGLGPQHF | TGTGCCAGCAGTGGGGACGGACTGGGGCCCCAGCATTTT
TRBJ1-2 | TRBV20-1 | . | . | CSAGGEAGYTF | TGCAGTGCTGGGGGCGAGGCCGGCTACACCTTC
TRBJ1-3 | TRBV12-3/TRBV12-4 | . | . | CASSWGSGNTIYF | TGTGCCAGCAGTTGGGGATCTGGAAACACCATATATTTT
TRBJ1-2 | TRBV6-5 | TRBD1 | . | CASSPGGNYGYTF | TGTGCCAGCAGTCCAGGGGGTAACTATGGCTACACCTTC
TRBJ2-1 | TRBV29-1 | . | . | CSASRDSYNEQFF | TGCAGCGCCAGCAGGGACTCCTACAATGAGCAGTTCTTC
TRBJ1-4 | TRBV6-5 | TRBD1 | . | CASSYLGTGVEKLFF | TGTGCCAGCAGTTACCTCGGGACAGGGGTTGAAAAACTGTTTTTT
TRBJ1-5 | TRBV5-1 | . | . | CASSTMPDQPQHF | TGCGCCAGCAGCACAATGCCGGACCAGCCCCAGCATTTT
TRBJ2-3 | TRBV4-1 | . | . | CASSQEPGSVDTQYF | TGCGCCAGCAGCCAAGAGCCCGGGTCCGTAGATACGCAGTATTTT